The rows below give T cell receptor beta chains drawn from one sample of a study of blood T cell repertoires in COVID-19. Libraries were prepared by immunoSEQ multiplex PCR; TCRdb keeps only in-frame clonotypes and omits some of them. The data show around 170,000 clones, 80% to 90% seen once. The sample was peripheral blood. These receptors were obtained from a man aged 18 to 30 who had recovered from COVID-19. The CDR3 runs from the conserved cysteine through the conserved F or W. Fields, in order: V gene, D gene, clone size, J gene, CDR3 protein, CDR3 DNA. A D gene is named only where the DNA matches it firmly. Some rows mark clone size as missing; the rest say once, few, many or name a class of expanded clone.

>TRBV13|NA|once|TRBJ1-2
CASSLTNEGTWGYGYTF
TGTGCCAGCAGCTTAACAAACGAGGGGACTTGGGGCTATGGCTACACCTTC
>TRBV15|TRBD1|NA|TRBJ1-3
CATSSEQGYGNTIYF
TGTGCCACCAGCAGTGAACAGGGGTATGGAAACACCATATATTTT
>TRBV27|NA|NA|TRBJ2-3
CASSLLGAKTDTQYF
TGTGCCAGCAGTTTATTGGGGGCTAAAACAGATACGCAGTATTTT
>TRBV10-3|TRBD2|NA|TRBJ2-2
CAISASGARGGELFF
TGTGCCATCAGTGCCAGCGGGGCCCGGGGCGGGGAGCTGTTTTTT
>TRBV10-3|TRBD1|NA|TRBJ1-2
CAISGGDRAAYGYTF
TGTGCCATCAGTGGGGGGGACAGAGCTGCTTATGGCTACACCTTC
>TRBV27|NA|NA|TRBJ2-1
CASSSFDEQFF
TGTGCCAGCAGTTCGTTTGATGAGCAGTTCTTC
>TRBV7-2|NA|NA|TRBJ1-5
CASSLDWNNQPQHF
TGTGCCAGCAGTCTAGACTGGAACAATCAGCCCCAGCATTTT
>TRBV7-9|NA|NA|TRBJ2-7
CASSGRRDGEAQYF
TGTGCCAGCTCCGGGCGGCGGGACGGGGAGGCGCAGTACTTC
>TRBV4-2|NA|NA|TRBJ2-2
CASSFPSNTGELFF
TGTGCCAGCAGCTTCCCCTCGAACACCGGGGAGCTGTTTTTT
>TRBV19|TRBD1|NA|TRBJ2-7
CASSIGDRGLAEQYF
TGTGCCAGTAGTATAGGGGACAGGGGGCTTGCCGAGCAGTACTTC
>TRBV12-2|NA|once|TRBJ1-5
CASRLFAGPQNQPQHF
TGTGCAAGTCGCTTATTTGCAGGTCCACAAAATCAGCCCCAGCATTTT
>TRBV20-1|NA|once|TRBJ1-6
CSASSAVGSPLHF
TGCAGTGCTAGTTCAGCGGTGGGCTCACCCCTCCACTTT
>TRBV7-2|TRBD2|NA|TRBJ2-1
CASSLREGNEQFF
TGTGCCAGCAGCTTAAGGGAGGGCAATGAGCAGTTCTTC
>TRBV5-1|TRBD2|few|TRBJ2-7
CASSLAISGAGEQYF
TGCGCCAGCAGCTTGGCCATTAGCGGGGCGGGGGAGCAGTACTTC
>TRBV28|TRBD2|NA|TRBJ2-7
CASSSPGLSYEQYF
TGTGCCAGCAGTTCCCCGGGACTATCCTACGAGCAGTACTTC
>TRBV20-1|TRBD1|few|TRBJ1-1
CSASLDRYTEAFF
TGCAGTGCTAGTCTGGACAGGTACACTGAAGCTTTCTTT
>TRBV9|NA|NA|TRBJ1-1
CASSVRDRLGTEAFF
TGTGCCAGCAGCGTTCGAGACAGGCTGGGCACTGAAGCTTTCTTT
>TRBV10-1|TRBD1|NA|TRBJ2-7
CASSDVTGSGHEQYF
TGCGCCAGCAGTGATGTGACAGGGTCAGGTCACGAGCAGTACTTC
>TRBV4-3|NA|NA|TRBJ2-3
CASSLGASRTDTQYF
TGCGCCAGCAGCCTAGGAGCGAGCCGCACAGATACGCAGTATTTT
>TRBV6-1|NA|NA|TRBJ2-5
CASSDHPRRIGETQYF
TGTGCCAGCAGTGATCATCCTCGGAGAATAGGAGAGACCCAGTACTTC
>TRBV6-5|TRBD1|NA|TRBJ1-5
CASSWTGGGQPQHF
TGTGCCAGCAGCTGGACAGGGGGAGGTCAGCCCCAGCATTTT
>TRBV6-6|NA|NA|TRBJ2-7
CASRAPDGETYEQYF
TGTGCCAGCAGAGCCCCGGACGGGGAGACCTACGAGCAGTACTTC
>TRBV16|TRBD2|NA|TRBJ2-1
CASSQIWSGVNEQFF
TGTGCCAGCAGCCAAATATGGAGCGGGGTCAATGAGCAGTTCTTC
>TRBV13|TRBD1|NA|TRBJ2-7
CASSLWGQGADEQYF
TGTGCCAGCAGCTTATGGGGACAGGGGGCTGACGAGCAGTACTTC
>TRBV19|TRBD1|NA|TRBJ2-5
CASSSGQGGGGETQYF
TGTGCCAGTAGTTCGGGTCAAGGGGGCGGCGGGGAGACCCAGTACTTC
>TRBV7-2|TRBD1|NA|TRBJ2-7
CASAQGQGPMKQYF
TGTGCCAGCGCCCAGGGACAGGGCCCTATGAAGCAGTACTTC
>TRBV6-2/TRBV6-3|TRBD1|once|TRBJ2-7
CASSTVSSGTGQEQYF
TGTGCCAGCAGCACCGTCTCCAGTGGGACAGGGCAAGAACAGTACTTC
>TRBV14|NA|NA|TRBJ2-1
CASSQGLAYHNEQFF
TGTGCCAGCAGCCAAGGGCTAGCTTACCACAATGAGCAGTTCTTC
>TRBV7-9|NA|NA|TRBJ2-7
CAVGSIKGYEQYF
TGTGCCGTAGGTAGCATAAAGGGGTACGAGCAGTACTTC
>TRBV5-4|TRBD2|NA|TRBJ2-1
CASSLEREGHDEQFF
TGTGCCAGCAGCTTGGAGCGGGAGGGCCATGATGAGCAGTTCTTC
>TRBV4-3|NA|once|TRBJ2-1
CASSQSAGGNEQFF
TGCGCCAGCAGCCAGTCCGCAGGTGGCAATGAGCAGTTCTTC
>TRBV7-9|TRBD1|NA|TRBJ1-4
CASSPGTGAPAEKLFF
TGTGCCAGCAGCCCCGGGACAGGGGCGCCCGCTGAAAAACTGTTTTTT
>TRBV19|NA|NA|TRBJ1-1
CASRDTMNTEAFF
TGTGCCAGTAGGGACACCATGAACACTGAAGCTTTCTTT
>TRBV19|TRBD2|NA|TRBJ2-1
CASRLAGEDNEQFF
TGTGCCAGTAGGCTAGCGGGAGAAGACAATGAGCAGTTCTTC
>TRBV4-2|TRBD2|NA|TRBJ2-3
CASSQDKLAGSTDTQYF
TGTGCCAGCAGCCAAGATAAACTAGCGGGGAGCACAGATACGCAGTATTTT
>TRBV28|NA|NA|TRBJ2-3
CASSSGGGDTQYF
TGTGCCAGCAGTTCCGGAGGAGGGGATACGCAGTATTTT
>TRBV5-6|NA|NA|TRBJ1-1
CASTQGGVSTEAFF
TGTGCCAGCACCCAAGGAGGGGTCTCCACTGAAGCTTTCTTT
>TRBV28|TRBD2|NA|TRBJ2-6
CASSFTYPGLAGSSGANVLTF
TGTGCCAGCAGTTTTACATATCCGGGGCTAGCGGGGAGCTCTGGGGCCAACGTCCTGACTTTC